Below are 30 T cell receptor beta chains sequenced from a single sample in a study of cytomegalovirus exposure and HLA in healthy donors. The study ran its PCR with 60 Vbeta and 13 Jbeta primers. Assay: immunoSEQ multiplex PCR; the TCRdb copy retains only in-frame clones and omits some. The sample shows tens of thousands of clones, roughly 70% of them seen only once. The sample taken for sequencing was PBMCs. The receptor set was obtained from a woman aged 40 to 49 in good health and CMV-seropositive.

This chain uses TRBV19 with TRBJ1-6, with 8 bases fitting TRBD1. Germline V gene sequence: CDR1 LNHDA, CDR2 SQIVND (reference sequence). V lost 3 bases, J lost 10 bases, and 11 bases stayed unmatched. This CDR3 comprises 16 residues. CDR3 DNA sequence: TGTGCCAGTAGTATCCCCGGACAGGGAGGCCTCTCACCCCTCCACTTT. Translated: CASSIPGQGGLSPLHF.

The chain is built from TRBV6-5 and TRBJ2-7; TRBD2 agrees at 7 bases. V shed 4 bases, J shed 3 bases, and the junction held 12 bases outside the gene matches. Germline assignment: CDR1 MNHEY and CDR2 SVGAGI. The CDR3 spans 16 residues. This chain's CDR3 is CASSFLGGDRNYEQYF. The CDR3 DNA is TGTGCCAGCAGTTTTTTGGGGGGGGACCGAAACTACGAGCAGTACTTC.

The J gene is TRBJ2-7, the V gene TRBV10-3; D gene uncertain. The CDR3 has 14 amino acids. Germline V gives CDR1 ENHRY, CDR2 SYGVKD. The V end lost 1 base, the J end lost 5 bases, and 12 bases lay between the germline ends. CDR3 sequence: CAISELQALNEQYF. The CDR3 DNA reads TGTGCCATCAGTGAGTTGCAGGCCCTGAACGAGCAGTACTTC.

The chain uses TRBV30 and TRBJ1-1; D is possibly TRBD1 (5 bases). CDR1 is GTSNPN and CDR2 is SVGIG in the germline V gene (reference sequence). The V end lost 8 bases, the J end lost 7 bases, and 17 bases lay between the germline ends. The CDR3 length is 12 residues. The CDR3 bases are TGTGCCCTAATTACGGGGGGTTTTGAAGCTTTCTTT. Amino acid sequence: CALITGGFEAFF. Full variable domain (rest looked up from reference TRBV30 and TRBJ1-1): SQTIHQWPATLVQPVGSPLSLECTVEGTSNPNLYWYRQAAGRGLQLLFYSVGIGQISSEVPQNLSASRPQDRQFILSSKKLLLSDSGFYLCALITGGFEAFFGQGTRLTVV.

This clone was detected only once. The chain joins TRBV6-1 to TRBJ2-1; 12 bases fit TRBD2. From germline, CDR1 is MNHNS and CDR2 SASEGT. The CDR3 has 15 amino acids. V gave up 3 bases and J gave up 8 bases; unmatched junction bases: 5. CDR3 sequence (DNA): TGTGCCAGCAGTGAGGCTAGCGGGGGGGCCGATGAGCAGTTCTTC. Its protein is CASSEASGGADEQFF.

This clone came up a few times. This sequence joins TRBV7-9 and TRBJ1-1; D may be TRBD1 (5 bases). This CDR3 is built from 14 residues. The germline V and J ends were trimmed by 6 bases and 5 bases, with 16 bases remaining between them. Germline V lookup: CDR1 SEHNR, CDR2 FQNEAQ (reference sequence). The CDR3 region has the DNA TGTGCCAGCAGTCTACCCCGCAGGGATACTGAAGCTTTCTTT. Protein: CASSLPRRDTEAFF.

CDR3 DNA: TGTGCCTCCCGACAGGGAGAGAGCACTGAAGCTTTCTTT. Translating it yields CASRQGESTEAFF. This sequence joins TRBV30 and TRBJ1-1, with 7 nucleotides matching TRBD1. The length of the CDR3 is 13 residues. Germline V lookup: CDR1 GTSNPN, CDR2 SVGIG (reference sequence). V was clipped by 7 bases and J by 4 bases; unmatched bases: 9.

This clone was counted only a few times. The chain combines TRBV6-5 with TRBJ1-2; D may be TRBD1 (6 bases). V was shortened by 5 bases and J by 4 bases, with 11 bases between the two germline ends. CDR3 length: 13 residues. The V gene's germline CDR1 is MNHEY and CDR2 SVGAGI. CDR3 region: CASSEETGYGYTF. CDR3 in DNA: TGTGCCAGCAGTGAAGAGACAGGCTATGGCTACACCTTC.

This clone was picked up many times. Here the CDR3 reads CASSLGGGRETQYF. As DNA, the CDR3 is TGTGCCAGCAGCTTAGGGGGGGGTCGCGAGACCCAGTACTTC. The rearrangement links TRBV7-9 to TRBJ2-5; 7 positions agree with TRBD2. J was trimmed by 5 bases and V by 1 base; bases with no gene match: 4. The CDR3 covers 14 residues. The germline V gene has CDR1 SEHNR and CDR2 FQNEAQ (reference sequence).

A single count supports this clone. The chain is built from TRBV5-4 and TRBJ2-7, with 9 bases identical to TRBD1. CDR3 size: 14 residues. Germline V gene sequence: CDR1 SGHNT, CDR2 YYREEE (reference sequence). Germline trimming cut 4 bases from V and 4 bases from J; bases unmatched to any gene: 6. The CDR3 nucleotides read TGTGCCAGCAGCCCAGGACAGGGGAAATACGAGCAGTACTTC. Translation: CASSPGQGKYEQYF.

The gene calls are TRBV6-1 and TRBJ1-5; D perhaps matches TRBD1 (6 bases). The CDR3 is 15 residues long. The V end lost 5 bases, the J end lost 2 bases, and 13 bases lay between the germline ends. CDR1 and CDR2 from the germline V gene are MNHNS and SASEGT. The CDR3 protein is CASSTSGAGNQPQHF. CDR3 nucleotide sequence: TGTGCCAGCAGTACTTCAGGGGCCGGCAATCAGCCCCAGCATTTT.

The chain employs TRBV10-3 and TRBJ2-6, with no clear D. Per germline, CDR1 ENHRY and CDR2 SYGVKD. V gave up 6 bases and J gave up 4 bases, with 13 bases separating them. The CDR3 totals 15 residues. The CDR3 reads CAIRDVSRGANVLTF. The CDR3 region has the DNA TGTGCCATCAGAGACGTCTCGAGGGGGGCCAACGTCCTGACTTTC.

This clone has just a few counts. The chain links TRBV5-1 to TRBJ1-1, with TRBD1 matching over 8 bases. Germline CDR1 and CDR2: SGHRS and YFSETQ. The CDR3 is 17 amino acids. J gave up 0 bases and V 4 bases, and 11 bases lay outside the gene matches. The CDR3 nucleotides read TGCGCCAGCAGCACGGGGACAGGTGGGGGCATGAACACTGAAGCTTTCTTT. This translates into CASSTGTGGGMNTEAFF.

This clone was detected only a few times. The chain uses TRBV4-1 and TRBJ1-1; D is possibly TRBD1 (5 bases). The germline V gene encodes CDR1 MGHRA and CDR2 YSYEKL. Between the trimmed V and J ends, which lost 0 bases and 1 base, there was a span of 9 bases. This CDR3 is 15 amino acids long. The CDR3 bases are TGCGCCAGCAGCCAAGATAGGACAACGAACACTGAAGCTTTCTTT. Protein sequence: CASSQDRTTNTEAFF.

This chain links TRBV6-5 with TRBJ2-3; possible D gene TRBD2, 5 bases. The CDR3 covers 15 residues. Per the germline V gene, CDR1 is MNHEY and CDR2 is SVGAGI. V lost 10 bases and J lost 3, with 20 bases in between. CDR3 nucleotide sequence: TGTGCCACCGCCCCAGGTGCGGGCCCGACAGATACGCAGTATTTT. This encodes CATAPGAGPTDTQYF.

The gene calls are TRBV19 and TRBJ2-1, with 10 bases matching TRBD1. Germline values: CDR1 LNHDA, CDR2 SQIVND (reference sequence). There are 14 residues in the CDR3. The V segment lost 6 bases and the J segment 9 bases; nucleotides outside the gene matches: 8. The CDR3 nucleotides are TGTGCCAGTAGAAGACAGGGGGCAATGGTTGAGCAGTTCTTC. Amino acids: CASRRQGAMVEQFF.

This clone has just one count. The V gene is TRBV10-2, the J gene TRBJ2-1; no definite D call. V lost 1 base and J 4 bases, leaving 2 bases between the germline ends. There are 12 residues in the CDR3. Germline V gene sequence: CDR1 WSHSY, CDR2 SAAADI. The CDR3 nucleotides read TGCGCCAGCAGTGAGTTATACAATGAGCAGTTCTTC. Residues: CASSELYNEQFF.

The chain has TRBV5-6 and TRBJ2-1; D is uncertain. The CDR3 length is 12 residues. V was clipped by 4 bases and J by 10 bases, with 12 bases between them. Per germline, CDR1 SGHDT and CDR2 YYEEEE. CDR3 sequence reads: CASSRLGREQFF. The CDR3 DNA reads as TGTGCCAGCAGCCGCCTGGGCCGGGAGCAGTTCTTC.

This sequence joins TRBV6-5 and TRBJ1-1, with 7 bases fitting TRBD1. CDR1 and CDR2 (germline): MNHEY, SVGAGI. This CDR3 region has 13 residues. The V gene end was trimmed by 1 base and the J gene end by 6 bases; junction bases not matched to a gene: 2. CDR3 DNA sequence: TGTGCCAGCAGTTACTGGGACAGCGCTGAAGCTTTCTTT. Amino acid sequence: CASSYWDSAEAFF.

This chain connects TRBV5-4 to TRBJ1-2, with D possibly TRBD1 on 5 matching bases. CDR1 SGHNT and CDR2 YYREEE come from the germline V gene (reference sequence). The V end was cut by 5 bases, the J end by 3 bases, with 23 bases between. This CDR3 has 17 amino acids. CDR3 region: CASRSGTGAESYYGYTF. In nucleotides, the CDR3 is TGTGCCAGCAGATCCGGAACAGGAGCTGAATCCTACTATGGCTACACCTTC.

The chain has TRBV29-1 and TRBJ2-4; D ambiguous. V dropped 7 bases and J dropped 7 bases, with 8 bases sitting between them. Germline V gene sequence: CDR1 SQVTM, CDR2 ANQGSEA. The CDR3 totals 10 residues. Written as DNA, the CDR3 is TGCAGCGCTGACTTTAACATTCAGTACTTC. Translated: CSADFNIQYF.

This clone was seen more than once but under ten times. V gene TRBV29-1 combines with J gene TRBJ2-3; 11 bases align to TRBD2. The CDR3 has 14 amino acids. Germline V gives CDR1 SQVTM, CDR2 ANQGSEA. V was pared by 7 bases and J by 3 bases, with 6 bases of the junction left unmatched. CDR3 protein: CSAIAGGQTDTQYF. Written as DNA, the CDR3 is TGCAGCGCCATAGCGGGGGGGCAAACAGATACGCAGTATTTT.

This clone was picked up a small number of times. The genes are TRBV5-4 and TRBJ1-6; possible D gene TRBD1, 5 bases. From germline, CDR1 is SGHNT and CDR2 YYREEE (reference sequence). The CDR3 sequence is 15 residues long. The V gene lost 1 base and the J gene lost 5 bases, with 10 bases spanning the gap. The CDR3 sequence: CASSLLAGNNSPLHF. The CDR3 DNA sequence: TGTGCCAGCAGCTTGCTGGCAGGGAATAATTCACCCCTCCACTTT.

This chain joins TRBV5-4 and TRBJ2-2; D call uncertain. The CDR3 runs 13 residues. Germline V gene lookup returns CDR1 SGHNT and CDR2 YYREEE (reference sequence). V was clipped by 2 bases and J by 0 bases, with 2 bases between them. CDR3 coding DNA: TGTGCCAGCAGCTTCGCGAACACCGGGGAGCTGTTTTTT. It yields the protein CASSFANTGELFF.

The chain links TRBV6-1 to TRBJ1-6, with 8 bases matching TRBD1. CDR3 size: 16 residues. CDR1 is MNHNS, CDR2 SASEGT, per germline. The V and J ends lost 3 bases and 11 bases, in that order; junction bases with no gene match: 12. CDR3: CASSDPEGQGRPPLHF. The CDR3 DNA follows: TGTGCCAGCAGTGATCCTGAAGGACAGGGAAGACCACCCCTCCACTTT.

The chain joins TRBV10-2 to TRBJ2-5; tentatively, D is TRBD1 (5 bases). The CDR3 length is 12 residues. The germline gives CDR1 WSHSY, CDR2 SAAADI. Trimming pared 5 bases from V and 6 bases from J, leaving 10 bases between. CDR3 nucleotides: TGCGCCAGCAGTCAGGACATGAAGACCCAGTACTTC. It specifies CASSQDMKTQYF.

The chain joins TRBV10-1 to TRBJ1-2; D may be TRBD1 (5 bases). CDR3 length: 14 residues. With 5 bases removed from V and 0 bases from J, the gap between germline ends came to 10 bases. Germline CDR1 is WNHNN and CDR2 is SYGVQD (reference sequence). The CDR3 reads CASSPGSANYGYTF. The CDR3 bases are TGCGCCAGCAGTCCAGGGTCTGCTAACTATGGCTACACCTTC.

V and J are TRBV5-1 and TRBJ1-2; D ambiguous. CDR3 length equals 15 residues. The V and J ends lost 0 bases and 5 bases respectively, with 14 bases between them. The V gene's germline CDR1 is SGHRS and CDR2 YFSETQ. The CDR3 sequence: CASSLGTGSWYGYTF. The CDR3 nucleotides read TGCGCCAGCAGCTTGGGTACCGGGTCATGGTATGGCTACACCTTC.

The chain couples TRBV6-4 to TRBJ2-7, with unresolved D. The CDR3 has 17 residues. Germline V CDR1 and CDR2: MRHNA, SNTAGT. Written as DNA, the CDR3 is TGTCCCCGGCGTCGGGTCACCTCGAAACCCCTCGCCTACGAGCAGTACTTC. Protein: CPRRRVTSKPLAYEQYF.

This clone was detected only once. The chain joins TRBV19 to TRBJ2-2; 9 bases agree with TRBD1. CDR3 length: 17 amino acids. Germline V gene sequence: CDR1 LNHDA, CDR2 SQIVND (reference sequence). The trim removed 6 bases at V and 4 bases at J, leaving 12 bases unmatched. CDR3 in DNA: TGTGCCAGTAGCCGCCCCCCGGGACAGGGTGGCACCGGGGAGCTGTTTTTT. Translation gives CASSRPPGQGGTGELFF. Together with reference TRBV19 and TRBJ2-2, the CDR3 gives the full variable domain: DGGITQSPKYLFRKEGQNVTLSCEQNLNHDAMYWYRQDPGQGLRLIYYSQIVNDFQKGDIAEGYSVSREKKESFPLTVTSAQKNPTAFYLCASSRPPGQGGTGELFFGEGSRLTVL.